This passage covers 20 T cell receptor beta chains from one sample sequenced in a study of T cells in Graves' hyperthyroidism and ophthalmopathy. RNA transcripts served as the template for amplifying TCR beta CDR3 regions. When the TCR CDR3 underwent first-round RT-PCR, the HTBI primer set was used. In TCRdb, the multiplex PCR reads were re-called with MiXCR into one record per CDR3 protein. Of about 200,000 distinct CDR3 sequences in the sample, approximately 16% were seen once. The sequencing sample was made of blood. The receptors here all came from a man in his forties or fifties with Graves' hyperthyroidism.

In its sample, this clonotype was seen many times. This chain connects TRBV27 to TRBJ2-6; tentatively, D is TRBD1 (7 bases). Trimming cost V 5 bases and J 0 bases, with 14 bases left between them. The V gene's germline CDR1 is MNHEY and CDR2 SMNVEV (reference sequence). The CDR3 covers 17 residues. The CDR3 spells CASSPGGWSSGANVLTF. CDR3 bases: TGTGCCAGCAGTCCAGGGGGGTGGTCCTCTGGGGCCAACGTCCTGACTTTC.

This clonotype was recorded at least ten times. The CDR3 sequence is CASSLVPGLAGGVTDTQYF. The CDR3, as DNA: TGTGCCAGCAGTTTAGTCCCGGGACTAGCGGGGGGGGTCACAGATACGCAGTATTTT. The genes are TRBV27 and TRBJ2-3; 16 bases are a match to TRBD2. The ends lost 2 bases at V and 2 bases at J; junction bases unmatched: 7. The CDR3 has 19 amino acids. Per the germline V gene, CDR1 is MNHEY and CDR2 is SMNVEV (reference sequence).

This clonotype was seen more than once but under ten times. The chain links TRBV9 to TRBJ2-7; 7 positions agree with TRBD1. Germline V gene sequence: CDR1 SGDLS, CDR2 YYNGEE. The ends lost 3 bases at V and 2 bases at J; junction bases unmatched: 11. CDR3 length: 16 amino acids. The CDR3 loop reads CASSADDRANPYEQYF. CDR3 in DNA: TGTGCCAGCAGCGCAGACGACAGGGCAAATCCCTACGAGCAGTACTTC.

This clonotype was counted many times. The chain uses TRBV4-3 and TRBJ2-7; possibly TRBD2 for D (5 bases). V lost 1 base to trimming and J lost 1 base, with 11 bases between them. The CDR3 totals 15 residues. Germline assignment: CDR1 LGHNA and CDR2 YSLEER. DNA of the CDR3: TGCGCCAGCAGCCAAGGGACTCAACAGTCCTACGAGCAGTACTTC. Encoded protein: CASSQGTQQSYEQYF.

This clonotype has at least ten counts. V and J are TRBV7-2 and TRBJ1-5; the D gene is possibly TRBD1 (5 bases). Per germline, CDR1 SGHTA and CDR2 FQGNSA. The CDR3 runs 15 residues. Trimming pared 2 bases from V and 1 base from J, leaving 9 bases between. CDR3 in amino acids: CASSLLGVSNQPQHF. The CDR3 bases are TGTGCCAGCAGCTTACTGGGGGTCAGCAATCAGCCCCAGCATTTT. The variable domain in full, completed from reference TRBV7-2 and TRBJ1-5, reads GAGVSQSPSNKVTEKGKDVELRCDPISGHTALYWYRQSLGQGLEFLIYFQGNSAPDKSGLPSDRFSAERTGGSVSTLTIQRTQQEDSAVYLCASSLLGVSNQPQHFGDGTRLSIL.

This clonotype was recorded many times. The CDR3 protein is CASSSPTTLTVNSPLHF. The CDR3 DNA is TGTGCCAGCAGTTCCCCCACCACCTTGACAGTAAATTCACCCCTCCACTTT. The chain carries TRBV28 and TRBJ1-6; weak D call: TRBD1 (5 bases). V was clipped by 4 bases and J by 7 bases, with 20 bases between them. CDR1 and CDR2 (germline): MDHEN, SYDVKM. The CDR3 is made up of 17 amino acids.

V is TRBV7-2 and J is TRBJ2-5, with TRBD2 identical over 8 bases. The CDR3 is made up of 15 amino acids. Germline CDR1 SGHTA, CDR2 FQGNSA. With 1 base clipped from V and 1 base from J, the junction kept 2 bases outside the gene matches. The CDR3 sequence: CASSLVAGLQETQYF. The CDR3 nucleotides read TGTGCCAGCAGCTTAGTAGCGGGGCTCCAAGAGACCCAGTACTTC.

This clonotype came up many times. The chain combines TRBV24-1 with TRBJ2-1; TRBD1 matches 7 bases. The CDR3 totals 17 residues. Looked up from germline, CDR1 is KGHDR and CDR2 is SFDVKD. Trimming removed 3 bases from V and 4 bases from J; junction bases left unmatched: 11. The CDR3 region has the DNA TGTGCCACCAGTGATACACTCACCGGGACAGATTACAATGAGCAGTTCTTC. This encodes CATSDTLTGTDYNEQFF.

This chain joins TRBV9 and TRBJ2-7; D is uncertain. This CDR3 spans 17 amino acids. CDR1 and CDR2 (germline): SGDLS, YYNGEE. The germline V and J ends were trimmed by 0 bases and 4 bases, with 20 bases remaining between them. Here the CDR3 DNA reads TGTGCCAGCAGCGTAGAACCCCGGCAGGTTTCTATGTACGAGCAGTACTTC. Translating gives CASSVEPRQVSMYEQYF.

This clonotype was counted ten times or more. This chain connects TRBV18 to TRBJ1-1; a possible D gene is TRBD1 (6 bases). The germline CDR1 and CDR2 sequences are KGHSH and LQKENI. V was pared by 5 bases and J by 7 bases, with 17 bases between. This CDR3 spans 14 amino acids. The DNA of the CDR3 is TGTGCCAGCTCATCACTGCAAGGGGGGGGTGAAGCTTTCTTT. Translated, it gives CASSSLQGGGEAFF.

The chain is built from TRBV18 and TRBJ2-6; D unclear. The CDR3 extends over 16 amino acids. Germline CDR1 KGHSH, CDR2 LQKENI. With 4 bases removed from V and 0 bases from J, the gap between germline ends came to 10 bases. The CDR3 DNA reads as TGTGCCAGCTCACGTCAGGAGTTCTCTGGGGCCAACGTCCTGACTTTC. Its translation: CASSRQEFSGANVLTF.

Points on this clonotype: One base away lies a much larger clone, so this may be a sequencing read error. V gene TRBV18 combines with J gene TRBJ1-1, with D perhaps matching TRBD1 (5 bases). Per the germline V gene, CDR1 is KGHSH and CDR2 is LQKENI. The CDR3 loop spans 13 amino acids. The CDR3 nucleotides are TGTGCCAGCACACCACCGGGGGAGTCTGAAGCTTTCTTT. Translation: CASTPPGESEAFF.

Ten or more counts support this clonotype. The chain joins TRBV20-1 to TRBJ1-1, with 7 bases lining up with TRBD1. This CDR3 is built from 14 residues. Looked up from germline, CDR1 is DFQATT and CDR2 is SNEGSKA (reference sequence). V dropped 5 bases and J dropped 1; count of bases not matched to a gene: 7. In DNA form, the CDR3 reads TGCAGTGCTCCAACGACAGGGACGAACACTGAAGCTTTCTTT. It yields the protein CSAPTTGTNTEAFF.

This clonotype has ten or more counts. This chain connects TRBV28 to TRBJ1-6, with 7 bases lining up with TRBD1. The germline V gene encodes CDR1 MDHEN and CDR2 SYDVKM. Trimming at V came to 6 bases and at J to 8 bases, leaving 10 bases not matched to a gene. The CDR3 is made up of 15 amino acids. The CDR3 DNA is TGTGCCAGCAGCCCACCGACAGGGAGCCATTCACCCCTCCACTTT. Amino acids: CASSPPTGSHSPLHF. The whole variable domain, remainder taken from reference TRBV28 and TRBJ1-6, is DVKVTQSSRYLVKRTGEKVFLECVQDMDHENMFWYRQDPGLGLRLIYFSYDVKMKEKGDIPEGYSVSREKKERFSLILESASTNQTSMYLCASSPPTGSHSPLHFGNGTRLTVT.

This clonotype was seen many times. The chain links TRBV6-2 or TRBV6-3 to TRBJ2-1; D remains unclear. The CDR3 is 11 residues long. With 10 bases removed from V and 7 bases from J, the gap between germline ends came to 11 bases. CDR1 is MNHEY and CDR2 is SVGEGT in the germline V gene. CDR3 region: CATSSGNEQFF. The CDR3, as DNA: TGTGCCACCTCTAGTGGGAATGAGCAGTTCTTC.

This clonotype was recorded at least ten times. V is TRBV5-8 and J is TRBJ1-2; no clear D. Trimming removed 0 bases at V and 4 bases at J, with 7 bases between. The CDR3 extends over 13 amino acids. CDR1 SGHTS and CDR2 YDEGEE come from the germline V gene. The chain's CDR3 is CASSLDGIYGYTF. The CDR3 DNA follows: TGTGCCAGCAGCTTGGACGGAATCTATGGCTACACCTTC.

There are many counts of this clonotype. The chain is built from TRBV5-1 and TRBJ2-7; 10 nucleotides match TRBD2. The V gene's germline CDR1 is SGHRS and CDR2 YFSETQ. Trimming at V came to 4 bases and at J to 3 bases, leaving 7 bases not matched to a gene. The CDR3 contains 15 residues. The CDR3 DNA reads TGCGCCAGCAGCCCCCGGACTAGCGGACACTACGAGCAGTACTTC. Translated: CASSPRTSGHYEQYF. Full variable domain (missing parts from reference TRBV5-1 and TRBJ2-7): KAGVTQTPRYLIKTRGQQVTLSCSPISGHRSVSWYQQTPGQGLQFLFEYFSETQRNKGNFPGRFSGRQFSNSRSEMNVSTLELGDSALYLCASSPRTSGHYEQYFGPGTRLTVT.

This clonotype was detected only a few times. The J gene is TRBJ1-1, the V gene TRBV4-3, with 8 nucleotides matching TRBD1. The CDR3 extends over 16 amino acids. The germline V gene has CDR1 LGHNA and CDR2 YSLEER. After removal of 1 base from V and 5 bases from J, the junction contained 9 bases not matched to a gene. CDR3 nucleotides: TGCGCCAGCAGCCAAGGTCTAGGACAGGGAAGGACTGAAGCTTTCTTT. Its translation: CASSQGLGQGRTEAFF.

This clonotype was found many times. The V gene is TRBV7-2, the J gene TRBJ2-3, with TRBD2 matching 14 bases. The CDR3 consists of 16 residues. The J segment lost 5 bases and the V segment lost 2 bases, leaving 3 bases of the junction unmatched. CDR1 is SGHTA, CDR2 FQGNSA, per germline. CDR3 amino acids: CASSLRLAGGQDTQYF. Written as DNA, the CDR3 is TGTGCCAGCAGCTTAAGACTAGCGGGGGGGCAAGATACGCAGTATTTT.

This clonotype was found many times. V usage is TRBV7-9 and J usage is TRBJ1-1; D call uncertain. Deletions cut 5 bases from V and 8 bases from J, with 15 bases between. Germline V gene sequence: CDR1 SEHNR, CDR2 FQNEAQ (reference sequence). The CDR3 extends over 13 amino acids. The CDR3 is CASSPKPSTEAFF. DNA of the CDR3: TGTGCCAGCAGCCCGAAGCCATCGACAGAAGCTTTCTTT.